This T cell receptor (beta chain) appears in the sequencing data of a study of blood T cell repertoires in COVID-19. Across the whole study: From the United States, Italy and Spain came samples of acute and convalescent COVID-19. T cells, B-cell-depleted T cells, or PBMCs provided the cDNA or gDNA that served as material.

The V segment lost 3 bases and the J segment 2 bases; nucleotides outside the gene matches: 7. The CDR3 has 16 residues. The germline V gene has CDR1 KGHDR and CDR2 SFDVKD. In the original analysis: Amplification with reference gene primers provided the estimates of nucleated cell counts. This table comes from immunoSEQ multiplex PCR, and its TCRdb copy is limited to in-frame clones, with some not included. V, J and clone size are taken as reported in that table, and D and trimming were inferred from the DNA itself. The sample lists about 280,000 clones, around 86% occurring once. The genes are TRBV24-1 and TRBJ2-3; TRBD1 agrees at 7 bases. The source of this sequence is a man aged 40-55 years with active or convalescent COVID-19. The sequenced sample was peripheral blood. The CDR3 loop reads CATSDGVQGYTDTQYF. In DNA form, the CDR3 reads TGTGCCACCAGTGATGGAGTACAGGGGTACACAGATACGCAGTATTTT.